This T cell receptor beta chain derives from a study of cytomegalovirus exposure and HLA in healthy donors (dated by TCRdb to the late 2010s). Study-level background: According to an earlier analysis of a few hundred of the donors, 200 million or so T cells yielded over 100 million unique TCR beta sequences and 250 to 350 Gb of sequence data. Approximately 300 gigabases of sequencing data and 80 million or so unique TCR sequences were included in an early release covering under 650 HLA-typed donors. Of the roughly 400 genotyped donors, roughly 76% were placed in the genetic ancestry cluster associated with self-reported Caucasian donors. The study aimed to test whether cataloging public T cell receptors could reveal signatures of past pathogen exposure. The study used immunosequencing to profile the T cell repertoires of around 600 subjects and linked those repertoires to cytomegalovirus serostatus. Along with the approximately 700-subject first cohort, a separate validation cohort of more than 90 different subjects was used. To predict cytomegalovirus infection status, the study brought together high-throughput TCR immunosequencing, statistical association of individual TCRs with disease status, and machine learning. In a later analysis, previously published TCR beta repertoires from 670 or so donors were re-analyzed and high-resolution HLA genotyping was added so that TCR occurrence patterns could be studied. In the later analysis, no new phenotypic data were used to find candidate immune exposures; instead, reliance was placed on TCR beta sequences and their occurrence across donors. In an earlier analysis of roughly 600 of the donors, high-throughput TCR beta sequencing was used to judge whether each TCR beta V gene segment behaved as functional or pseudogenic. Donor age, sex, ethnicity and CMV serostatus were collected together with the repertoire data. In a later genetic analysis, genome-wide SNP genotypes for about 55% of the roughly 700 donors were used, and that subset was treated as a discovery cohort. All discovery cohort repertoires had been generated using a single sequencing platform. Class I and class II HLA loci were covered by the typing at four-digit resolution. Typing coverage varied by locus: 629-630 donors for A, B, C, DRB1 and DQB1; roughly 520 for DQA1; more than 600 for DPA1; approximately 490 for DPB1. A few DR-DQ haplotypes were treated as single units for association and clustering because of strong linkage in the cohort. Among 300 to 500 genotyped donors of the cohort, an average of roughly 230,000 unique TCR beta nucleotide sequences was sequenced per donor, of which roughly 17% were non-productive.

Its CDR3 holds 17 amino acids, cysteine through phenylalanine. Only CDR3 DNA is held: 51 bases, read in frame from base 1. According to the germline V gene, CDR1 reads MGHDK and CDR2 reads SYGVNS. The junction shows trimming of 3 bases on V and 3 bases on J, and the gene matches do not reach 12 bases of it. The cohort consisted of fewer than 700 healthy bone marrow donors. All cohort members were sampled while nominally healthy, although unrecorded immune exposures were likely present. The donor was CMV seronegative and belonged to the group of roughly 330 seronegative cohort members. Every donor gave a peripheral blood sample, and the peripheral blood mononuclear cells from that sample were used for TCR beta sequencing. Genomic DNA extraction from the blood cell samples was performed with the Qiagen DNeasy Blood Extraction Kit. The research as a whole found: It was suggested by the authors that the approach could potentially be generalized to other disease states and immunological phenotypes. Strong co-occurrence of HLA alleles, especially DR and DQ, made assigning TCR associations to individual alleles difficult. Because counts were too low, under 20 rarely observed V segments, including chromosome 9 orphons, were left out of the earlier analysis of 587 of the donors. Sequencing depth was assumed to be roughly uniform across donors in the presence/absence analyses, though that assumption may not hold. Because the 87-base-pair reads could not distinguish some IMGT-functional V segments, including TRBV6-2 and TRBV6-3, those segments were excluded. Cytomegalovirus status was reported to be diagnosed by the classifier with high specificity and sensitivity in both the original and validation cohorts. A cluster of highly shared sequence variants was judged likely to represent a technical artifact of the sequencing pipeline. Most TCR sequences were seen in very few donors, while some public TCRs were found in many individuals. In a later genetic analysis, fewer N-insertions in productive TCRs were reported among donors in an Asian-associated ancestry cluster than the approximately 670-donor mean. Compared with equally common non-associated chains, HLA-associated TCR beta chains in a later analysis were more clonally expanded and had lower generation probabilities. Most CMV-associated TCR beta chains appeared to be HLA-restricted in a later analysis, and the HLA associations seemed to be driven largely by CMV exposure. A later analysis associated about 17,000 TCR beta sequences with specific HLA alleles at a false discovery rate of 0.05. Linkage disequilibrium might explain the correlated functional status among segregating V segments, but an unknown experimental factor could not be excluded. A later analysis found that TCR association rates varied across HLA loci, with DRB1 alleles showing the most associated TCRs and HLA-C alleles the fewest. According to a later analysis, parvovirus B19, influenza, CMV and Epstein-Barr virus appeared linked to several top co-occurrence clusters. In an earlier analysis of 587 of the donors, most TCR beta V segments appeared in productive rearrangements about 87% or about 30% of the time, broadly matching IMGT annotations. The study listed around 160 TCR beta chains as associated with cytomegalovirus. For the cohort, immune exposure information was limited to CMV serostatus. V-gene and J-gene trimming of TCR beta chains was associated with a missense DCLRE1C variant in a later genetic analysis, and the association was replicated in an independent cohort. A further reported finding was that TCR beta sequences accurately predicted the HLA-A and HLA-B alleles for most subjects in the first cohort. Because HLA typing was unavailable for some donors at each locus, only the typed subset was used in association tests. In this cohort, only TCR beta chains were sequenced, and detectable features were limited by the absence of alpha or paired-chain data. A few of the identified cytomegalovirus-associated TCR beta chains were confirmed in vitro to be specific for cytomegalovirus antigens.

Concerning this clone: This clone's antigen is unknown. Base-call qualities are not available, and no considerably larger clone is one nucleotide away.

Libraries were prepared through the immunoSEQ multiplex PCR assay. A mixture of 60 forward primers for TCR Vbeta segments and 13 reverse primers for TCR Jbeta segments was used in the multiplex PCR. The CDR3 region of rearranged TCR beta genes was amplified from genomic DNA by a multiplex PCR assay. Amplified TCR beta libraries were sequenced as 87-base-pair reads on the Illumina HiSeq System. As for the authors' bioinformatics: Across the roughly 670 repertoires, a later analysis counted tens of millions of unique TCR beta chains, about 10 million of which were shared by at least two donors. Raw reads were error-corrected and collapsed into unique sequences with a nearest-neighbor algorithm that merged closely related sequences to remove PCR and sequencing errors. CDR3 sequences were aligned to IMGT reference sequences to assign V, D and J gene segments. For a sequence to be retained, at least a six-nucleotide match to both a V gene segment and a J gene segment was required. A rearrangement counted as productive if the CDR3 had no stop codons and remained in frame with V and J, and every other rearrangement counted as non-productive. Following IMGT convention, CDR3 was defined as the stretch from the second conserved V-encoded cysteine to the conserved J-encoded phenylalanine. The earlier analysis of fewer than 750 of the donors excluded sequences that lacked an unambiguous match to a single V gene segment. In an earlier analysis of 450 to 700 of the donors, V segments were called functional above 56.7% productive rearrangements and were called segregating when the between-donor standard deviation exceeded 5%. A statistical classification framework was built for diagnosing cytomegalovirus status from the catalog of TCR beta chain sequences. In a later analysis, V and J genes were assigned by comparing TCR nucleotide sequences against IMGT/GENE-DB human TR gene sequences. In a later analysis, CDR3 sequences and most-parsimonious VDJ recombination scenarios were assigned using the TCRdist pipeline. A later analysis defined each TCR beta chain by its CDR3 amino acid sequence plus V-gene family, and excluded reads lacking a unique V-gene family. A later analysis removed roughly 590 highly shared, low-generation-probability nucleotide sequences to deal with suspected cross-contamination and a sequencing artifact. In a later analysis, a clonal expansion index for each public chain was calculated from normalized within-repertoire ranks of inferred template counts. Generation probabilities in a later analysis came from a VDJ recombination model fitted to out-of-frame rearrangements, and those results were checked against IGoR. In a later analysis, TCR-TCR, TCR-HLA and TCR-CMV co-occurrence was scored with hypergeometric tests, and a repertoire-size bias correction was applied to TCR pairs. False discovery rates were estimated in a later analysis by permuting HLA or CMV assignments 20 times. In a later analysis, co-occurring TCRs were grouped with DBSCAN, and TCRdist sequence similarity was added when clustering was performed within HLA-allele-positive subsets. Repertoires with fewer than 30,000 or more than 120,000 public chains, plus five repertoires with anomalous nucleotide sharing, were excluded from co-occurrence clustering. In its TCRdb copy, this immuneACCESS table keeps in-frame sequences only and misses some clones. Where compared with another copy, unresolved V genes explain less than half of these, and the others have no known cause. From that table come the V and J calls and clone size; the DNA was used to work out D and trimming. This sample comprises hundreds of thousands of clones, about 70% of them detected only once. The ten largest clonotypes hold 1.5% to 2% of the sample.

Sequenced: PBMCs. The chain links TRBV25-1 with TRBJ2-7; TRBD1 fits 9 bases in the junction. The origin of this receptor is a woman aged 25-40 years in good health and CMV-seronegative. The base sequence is TGTGCCAGCAGTGATAGCCGATTCGGGACAGGGAACTACGAGCAGTACTTC. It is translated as CASSDSRFGTGNYEQYF.